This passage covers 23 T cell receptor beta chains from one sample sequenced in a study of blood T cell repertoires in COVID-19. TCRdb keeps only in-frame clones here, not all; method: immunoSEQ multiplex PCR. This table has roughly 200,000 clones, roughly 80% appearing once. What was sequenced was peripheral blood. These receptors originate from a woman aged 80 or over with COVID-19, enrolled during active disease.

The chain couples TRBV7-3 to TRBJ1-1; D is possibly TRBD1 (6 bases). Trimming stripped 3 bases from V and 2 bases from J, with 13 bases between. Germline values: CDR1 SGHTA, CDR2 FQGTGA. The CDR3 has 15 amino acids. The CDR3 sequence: CASSLLGGGNTEAFF. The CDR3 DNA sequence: TGTGCCAGCAGCTTGTTGGGAGGGGGAAACACTGAAGCTTTCTTT.

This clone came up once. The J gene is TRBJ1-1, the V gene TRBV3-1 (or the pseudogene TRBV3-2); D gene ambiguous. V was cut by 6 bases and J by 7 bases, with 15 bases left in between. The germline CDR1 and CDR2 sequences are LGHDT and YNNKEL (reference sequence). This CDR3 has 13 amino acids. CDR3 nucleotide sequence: TGTGCCAGCAGTCCGACTATGATTGGTGAAGCTTTCTTT. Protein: CASSPTMIGEAFF.

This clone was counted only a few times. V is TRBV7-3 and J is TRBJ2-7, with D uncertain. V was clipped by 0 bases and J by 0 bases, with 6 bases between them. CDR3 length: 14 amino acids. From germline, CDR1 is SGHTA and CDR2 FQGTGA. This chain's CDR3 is CASSLTSSSYEQYF. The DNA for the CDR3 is TGTGCCAGCAGCTTAACGTCCAGCTCCTACGAGCAGTACTTC.

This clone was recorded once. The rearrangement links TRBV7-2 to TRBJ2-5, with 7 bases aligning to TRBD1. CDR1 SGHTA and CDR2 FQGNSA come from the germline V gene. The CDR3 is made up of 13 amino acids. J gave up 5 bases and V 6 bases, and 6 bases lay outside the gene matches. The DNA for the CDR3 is TGTGCCAGCAGTCGTGACAGGGCCGAGACCCAGTACTTC. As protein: CASSRDRAETQYF.

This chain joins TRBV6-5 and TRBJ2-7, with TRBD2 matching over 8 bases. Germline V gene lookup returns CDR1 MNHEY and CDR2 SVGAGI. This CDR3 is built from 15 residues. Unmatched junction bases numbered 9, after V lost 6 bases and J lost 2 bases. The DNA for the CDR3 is TGTGCCAGCAGCGACGGTAGCGGGGCTGCCTACGAGCAGTACTTC. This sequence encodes CASSDGSGAAYEQYF.

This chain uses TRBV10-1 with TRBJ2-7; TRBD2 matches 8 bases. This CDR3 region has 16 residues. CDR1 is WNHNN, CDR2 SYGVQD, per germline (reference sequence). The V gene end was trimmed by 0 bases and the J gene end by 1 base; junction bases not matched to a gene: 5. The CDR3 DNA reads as TGCGCCAGCAGTGAGTCGGAGACTAGCGCATCCTACGAGCAGTACTTC. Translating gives CASSESETSASYEQYF.

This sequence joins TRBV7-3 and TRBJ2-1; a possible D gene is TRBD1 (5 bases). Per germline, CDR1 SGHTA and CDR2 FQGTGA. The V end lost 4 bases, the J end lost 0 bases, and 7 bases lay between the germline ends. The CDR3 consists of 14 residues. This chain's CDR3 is CASSSDSSYNEQFF. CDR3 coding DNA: TGTGCCAGCAGCTCCGACAGCTCCTACAATGAGCAGTTCTTC.

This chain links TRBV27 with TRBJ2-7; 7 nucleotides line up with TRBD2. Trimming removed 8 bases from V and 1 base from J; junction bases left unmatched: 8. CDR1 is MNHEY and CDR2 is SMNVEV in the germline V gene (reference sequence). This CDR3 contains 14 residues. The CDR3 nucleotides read TGTGCCAGCCGATCCGGGGGAGGGTCCTACGAGCAGTACTTC. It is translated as CASRSGGGSYEQYF.

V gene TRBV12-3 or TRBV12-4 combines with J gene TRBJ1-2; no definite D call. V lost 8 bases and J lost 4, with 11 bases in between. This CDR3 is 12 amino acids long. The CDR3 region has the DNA TGTGCCAGCTCCACGGAGGTCTATGGCTACACCTTC. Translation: CASSTEVYGYTF.

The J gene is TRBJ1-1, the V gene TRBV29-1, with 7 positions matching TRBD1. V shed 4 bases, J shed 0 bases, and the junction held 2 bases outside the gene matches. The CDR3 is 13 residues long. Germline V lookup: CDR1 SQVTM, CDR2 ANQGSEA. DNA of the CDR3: TGCAGCGTTGGGGACAGTCTGAACACTGAAGCTTTCTTT. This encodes CSVGDSLNTEAFF.

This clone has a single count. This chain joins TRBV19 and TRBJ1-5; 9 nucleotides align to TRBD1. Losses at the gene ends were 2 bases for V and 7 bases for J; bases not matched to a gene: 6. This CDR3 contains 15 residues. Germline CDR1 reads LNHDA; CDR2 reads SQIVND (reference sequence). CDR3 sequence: CASSIPGTGSQPQHF. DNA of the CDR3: TGTGCCAGTAGTATACCCGGGACAGGGTCCCAGCCCCAGCATTTT. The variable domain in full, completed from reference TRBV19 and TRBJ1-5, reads DGGITQSPKYLFRKEGQNVTLSCEQNLNHDAMYWYRQDPGQGLRLIYYSQIVNDFQKGDIAEGYSVSREKKESFPLTVTSAQKNPTAFYLCASSIPGTGSQPQHFGDGTRLSIL.

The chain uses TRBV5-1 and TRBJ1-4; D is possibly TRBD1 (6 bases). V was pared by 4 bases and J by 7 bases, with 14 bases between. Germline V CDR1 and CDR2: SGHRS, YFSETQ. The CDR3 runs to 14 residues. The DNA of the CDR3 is TGCGCCAGCAGCGATGGGGGCGCCGGTGAAAAACTGTTTTTT. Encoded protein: CASSDGGAGEKLFF.

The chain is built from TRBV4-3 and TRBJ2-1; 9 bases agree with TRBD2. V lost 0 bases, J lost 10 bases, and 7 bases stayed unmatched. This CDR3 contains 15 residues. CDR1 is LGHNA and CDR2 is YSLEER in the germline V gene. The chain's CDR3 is CASSQEEAGGREQFF. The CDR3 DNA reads TGCGCCAGCAGCCAAGAAGAAGCGGGAGGACGGGAGCAGTTCTTC.

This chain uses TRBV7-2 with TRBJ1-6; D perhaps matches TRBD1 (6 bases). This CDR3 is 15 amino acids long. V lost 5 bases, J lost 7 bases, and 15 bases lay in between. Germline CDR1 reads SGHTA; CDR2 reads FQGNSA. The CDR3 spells CASSPSGQLNSPLHF. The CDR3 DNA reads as TGTGCCAGCAGCCCCTCCGGACAGTTAAATTCACCCCTCCACTTT.

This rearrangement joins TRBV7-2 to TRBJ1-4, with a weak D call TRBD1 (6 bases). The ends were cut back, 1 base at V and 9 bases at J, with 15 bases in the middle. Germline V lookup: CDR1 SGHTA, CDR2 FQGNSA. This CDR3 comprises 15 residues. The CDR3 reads CASSLVGGMAQKLFF. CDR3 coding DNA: TGTGCCAGCAGCTTAGTTGGGGGCATGGCACAAAAACTGTTTTTT. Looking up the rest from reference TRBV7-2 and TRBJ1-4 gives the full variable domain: GAGVSQSPSNKVTEKGKDVELRCDPISGHTALYWYRQSLGQGLEFLIYFQGNSAPDKSGLPSDRFSAERTGGSVSTLTIQRTQQEDSAVYLCASSLVGGMAQKLFFGSGTQLSVL.

CDR3 region: CASSSNRGPYGYTF. The CDR3 coding sequence is TGTGCCAGCAGCTCGAACAGGGGACCCTATGGCTACACCTTC. The genes are TRBV5-8 and TRBJ1-2, with TRBD1 matching over 7 bases. The junction had 6 bases not matched to a gene; V was cut back by 3 bases and J by 4 bases. The CDR3 is made up of 14 amino acids. CDR1 SGHTS and CDR2 YDEGEE come from the germline V gene.

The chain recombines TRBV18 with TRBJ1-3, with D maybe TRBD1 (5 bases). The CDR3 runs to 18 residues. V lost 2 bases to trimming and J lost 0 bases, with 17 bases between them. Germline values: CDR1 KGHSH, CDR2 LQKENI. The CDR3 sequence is CASSPGTIQPSSGNTIYF. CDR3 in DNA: TGTGCCAGCTCACCAGGGACTATCCAACCGAGCTCTGGAAACACCATATATTTT.

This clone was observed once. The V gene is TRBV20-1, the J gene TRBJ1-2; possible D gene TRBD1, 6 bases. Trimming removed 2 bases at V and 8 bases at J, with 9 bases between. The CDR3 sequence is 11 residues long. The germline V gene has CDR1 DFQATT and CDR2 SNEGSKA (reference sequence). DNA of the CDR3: TGCAGTGCTAGAAACAGGGAGGGCTACACCTTC. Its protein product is CSARNREGYTF.

DNA of the CDR3: TGTGCCAGCAGTTACTCGAATAGGGGGCTTAATGAGCAGTTCTTC. As protein: CASSYSNRGLNEQFF. The V gene is TRBV6-5, the J gene TRBJ2-1, with TRBD1 matching 7 bases. Germline V gene data show CDR1 as MNHEY and CDR2 as SVGAGI. With 0 bases clipped from V and 7 bases from J, the junction kept 6 bases outside the gene matches. This CDR3 spans 15 amino acids.

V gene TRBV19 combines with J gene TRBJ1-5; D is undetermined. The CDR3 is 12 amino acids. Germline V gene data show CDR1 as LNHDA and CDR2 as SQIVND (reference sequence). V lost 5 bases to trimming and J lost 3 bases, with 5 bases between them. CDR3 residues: CASSPNNQPQHF. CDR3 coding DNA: TGTGCCAGTAGTCCAAACAATCAGCCCCAGCATTTT.

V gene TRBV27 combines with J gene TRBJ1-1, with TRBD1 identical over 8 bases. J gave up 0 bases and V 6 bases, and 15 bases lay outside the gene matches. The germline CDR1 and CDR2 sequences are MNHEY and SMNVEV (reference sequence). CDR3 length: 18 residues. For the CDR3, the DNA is TGTGCCAGCAGACCAAGGACAGGGTGGATAGCGGTGAACACTGAAGCTTTCTTT. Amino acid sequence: CASRPRTGWIAVNTEAFF.

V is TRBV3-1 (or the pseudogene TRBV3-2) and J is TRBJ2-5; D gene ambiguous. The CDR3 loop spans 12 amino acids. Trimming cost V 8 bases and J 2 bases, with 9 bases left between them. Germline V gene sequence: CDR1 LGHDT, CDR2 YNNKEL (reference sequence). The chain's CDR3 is CASERSQETQYF. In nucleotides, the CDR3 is TGTGCCAGCGAACGCAGTCAAGAGACCCAGTACTTC.

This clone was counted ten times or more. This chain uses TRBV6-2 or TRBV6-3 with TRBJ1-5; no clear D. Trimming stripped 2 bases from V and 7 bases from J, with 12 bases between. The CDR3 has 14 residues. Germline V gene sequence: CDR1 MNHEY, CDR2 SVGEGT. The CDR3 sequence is CASSYPSGGQPQHF. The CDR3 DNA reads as TGTGCCAGCAGTTACCCTTCAGGTGGCCAGCCCCAGCATTTT.